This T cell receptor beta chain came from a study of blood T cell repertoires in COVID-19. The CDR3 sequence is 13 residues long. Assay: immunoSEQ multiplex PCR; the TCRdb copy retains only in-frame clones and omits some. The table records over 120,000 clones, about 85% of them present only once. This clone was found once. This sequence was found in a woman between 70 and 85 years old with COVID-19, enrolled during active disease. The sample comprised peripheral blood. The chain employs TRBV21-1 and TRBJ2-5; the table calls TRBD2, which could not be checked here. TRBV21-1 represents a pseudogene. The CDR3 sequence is CAPGGETQETQYF. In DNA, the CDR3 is TGTGCCCCCGGGGGGGAGACTCAAGAGACCCAGTACTTC.